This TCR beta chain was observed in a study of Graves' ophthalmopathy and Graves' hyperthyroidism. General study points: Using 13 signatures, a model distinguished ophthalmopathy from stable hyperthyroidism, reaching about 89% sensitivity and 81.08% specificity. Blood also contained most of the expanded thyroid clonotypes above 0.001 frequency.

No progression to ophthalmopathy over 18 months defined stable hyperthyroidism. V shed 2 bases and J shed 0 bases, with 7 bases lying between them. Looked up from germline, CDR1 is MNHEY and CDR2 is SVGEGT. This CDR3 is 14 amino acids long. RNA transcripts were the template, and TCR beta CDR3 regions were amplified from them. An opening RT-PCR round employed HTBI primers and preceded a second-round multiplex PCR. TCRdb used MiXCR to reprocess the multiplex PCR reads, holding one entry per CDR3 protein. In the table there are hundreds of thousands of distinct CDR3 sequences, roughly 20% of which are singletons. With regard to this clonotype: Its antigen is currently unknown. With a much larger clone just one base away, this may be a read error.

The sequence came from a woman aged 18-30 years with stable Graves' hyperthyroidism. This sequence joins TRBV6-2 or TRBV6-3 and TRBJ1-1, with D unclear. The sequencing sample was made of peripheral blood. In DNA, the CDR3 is TGTGCCAGCAGTTACGGGGAGGTGAACACTGAAGCTTTCTTT. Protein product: CASSYGEVNTEAFF.